A selection of T cell receptor beta chains follows, all from one sample in a study of blood T cell repertoires in COVID-19. Data came from immunoSEQ multiplex PCR; TCRdb stores just in-frame clones and leaves some out. The data contain 150,000 to 180,000 clones, about four fifths of them singletons. Sequencing used peripheral blood. Every receptor here comes from a woman older than 75 with acute or convalescent COVID-19. Both conserved end residues are part of each CDR3. The D gene is left open where the match is weak. Not all rows give a size; the values are once, few, many and, for expanded clones, a class.

- | TRBJ1-6 | - | TRBV7-2 | CASSHSTGNSPLHF | TGTGCCAGCAGCCACAGCACAGGAAATTCACCCCTCCACTTT
few | TRBJ1-1 | TRBD1 | TRBV29-1 | CSVEDRQAFF | TGCAGCGTCGAGGACAGGCAAGCTTTCTTT
- | TRBJ1-6 | - | TRBV2 | CASSEIGVLNNSPLHF | TGTGCCAGCAGTGAAATAGGGGTCCTCAATAATTCACCCCTCCACTTT
- | TRBJ2-1 | - | TRBV10-3 | CAISPGSEQFF | TGTGCCATCTCACCCGGGAGTGAGCAGTTCTTC
few | TRBJ1-1 | - | TRBV19 | CASSITRLNTEAFF | TGTGCCAGTAGTATAACCAGGTTGAACACTGAAGCTTTCTTT
- | TRBJ2-7 | TRBD1 | TRBV10-3 | CAISEGTGGLHEQYF | TGTGCCATCAGTGAGGGGACAGGGGGCCTCCACGAGCAGTACTTC
once | TRBJ2-3 | - | TRBV14 | CASSDNLVVSTDTQYF | TGTGCCAGCAGCGACAATTTGGTTGTTAGCACAGATACGCAGTATTTT
- | TRBJ2-2 | - | TRBV27 | CASSFFGQRSGELFF | -
- | TRBJ2-2 | TRBD1 | TRBV19 | CASSKGTGQNTGELFF | TGTGCCAGTAGTAAAGGGACAGGACAGAACACCGGGGAGCTGTTTTTT
- | TRBJ1-4 | - | TRBV3-1/TRBV3-2 | CASSQDLSPVEKLFF | TGTGCCAGCAGCCAAGATCTCTCTCCTGTTGAAAAACTGTTTTTT
- | TRBJ1-5 | - | TRBV12-5 | CASGSRAGGTGSNQPQHF | TGTGCTAGTGGTTCGCGTGCTGGGGGGACGGGTAGCAATCAGCCCCAGCATTTT
once | TRBJ1-6 | TRBD1 | TRBV27 | CASSLYGGQDNSPLHF | TGTGCCAGCAGTTTATATGGGGGACAGGATAATTCACCCCTCCACTTT
- | TRBJ1-5 | TRBD1 | TRBV27 | CASSWGTGANQPQHF | TGTGCCAGCAGTTGGGGGACAGGGGCGAATCAGCCCCAGCATTTT
few | TRBJ2-7 | - | TRBV6-5 | CASSLGGGEQYF | TGTGCCAGCAGTCTGGGAGGGGGTGAGCAGTACTTC
- | TRBJ1-1 | - | TRBV2 | CASSVSVNTEAFF | TGTGCCAGCAGTGTCTCTGTGAACACTGAAGCTTTCTTT
few | TRBJ1-2 | TRBD1 | TRBV6-5 | CASTTGRLGYTF | TGTGCCAGCACGACAGGGCGGTTGGGCTACACCTTC
few | TRBJ1-1 | TRBD1 | TRBV19 | CASQDLRGLGTEAFF | TGTGCCAGCCAAGACCTCAGGGGGCTTGGCACTGAAGCTTTCTTT
- | TRBJ1-3 | - | TRBV2 | CASRNTQGNTIYF | TGTGCCAGCAGAAACACGCAGGGAAACACCATATATTTT
- | TRBJ2-3 | - | TRBV6-2/TRBV6-3 | CASSSNGETDTQYF | TGTGCCAGCAGTTCAAATGGGGAGACAGATACGCAGTATTTT
- | TRBJ1-2 | - | TRBV28 | CASTPGREGYGYTF | TGTGCCAGCACACCCGGTCGGGAAGGGTATGGCTACACCTTC
few | TRBJ1-3 | TRBD1 | TRBV7-8 | CASSRTGASGNTIYF | TGTGCCAGCAGCCGGACAGGGGCGAGTGGAAACACCATATATTTT
- | TRBJ1-5 | TRBD1 | TRBV11-2 | CASSSGQGSPGIQPQHF | TGTGCCAGCAGCTCGGGACAGGGCTCGCCAGGTATTCAGCCCCAGCATTTT
once | TRBJ2-6 | TRBD2 | TRBV2 | CASTPGGAGANVLTF | TGTGCCAGCACCCCTGGGGGGGCTGGGGCCAACGTCCTGACTTTC
- | TRBJ2-2 | - | TRBV3-1/TRBV3-2 | CASRKGQLGNTGELFF | TGTGCCAGCAGAAAAGGACAGTTGGGGAACACCGGGGAGCTGTTTTTT
- | TRBJ1-5 | - | TRBV5-1 | CASSPEGNQPQHF | TGCGCCAGCAGCCCGGAGGGGAATCAGCCCCAGCATTTT
- | TRBJ1-1 | - | TRBV18 | CASSPPLRTEAFF | TGTGCCAGCTCACCACCGCTGCGGACTGAAGCTTTCTTT
few | TRBJ1-1 | - | TRBV5-1 | CASSVLGSGLDTEAFF | TGCGCCAGCAGCGTACTTGGGTCAGGGTTGGACACTGAAGCTTTCTTT
- | TRBJ1-1 | - | TRBV2 | CASRKGQENTEAFF | TGTGCCAGCAGAAAGGGACAAGAGAACACTGAAGCTTTCTTT
- | TRBJ2-3 | TRBD2 | TRBV7-2 | CASSLETSGGGDTQYF | TGTGCCAGCAGCTTAGAAACTAGCGGGGGCGGAGATACGCAGTATTTT
- | TRBJ1-3 | - | TRBV5-5 | CASSWTANSGNTIYF | TGTGCCAGCAGCTGGACAGCCAACTCTGGAAACACCATATATTTT
- | TRBJ2-3 | - | TRBV19 | CASRPEFTSTDTQYF | TGTGCCAGTAGGCCGGAGTTCACGAGCACAGATACGCAGTATTTT
few | TRBJ1-1 | - | TRBV11-2 | CASSTWGPGRAEAFF | TGTGCCAGCAGCACCTGGGGCCCCGGTAGGGCTGAAGCTTTCTTT
- | TRBJ2-4 | - | TRBV12-5 | CASALGSSENIQYF | TGTGCTAGTGCCCTCGGTAGTAGCGAAAACATTCAGTACTTC
- | TRBJ1-3 | TRBD1 | TRBV5-1 | CASSTGGSGNTIYF | TGCGCCAGCAGCACAGGGGGCTCTGGAAACACCATATATTTT
- | TRBJ2-2 | - | TRBV30 | CAWSGGTANTGELFF | TGTGCCTGGAGTGGCGGGACGGCGAACACCGGGGAGCTGTTTTTT
- | TRBJ2-3 | - | TRBV3-1/TRBV3-2 | CASSQAWRASGDTQYF | TGTGCCAGCAGCCAAGCCTGGAGGGCCTCGGGAGATACGCAGTATTTT
- | TRBJ2-6 | - | TRBV6-5 | CARGGDSGANVLTF | TGTGCCAGAGGCGGGGACTCTGGGGCCAACGTCCTGACTTTC
- | TRBJ2-3 | - | TRBV7-9 | CASSRSGSTDTQYF | TGTGCCAGCAGCCGAAGCGGGAGCACAGATACGCAGTATTTT
- | TRBJ2-2 | - | TRBV11-2 | CASSLVARNTGELFF | TGTGCCAGCAGCTTAGTCGCCAGAAACACCGGGGAGCTGTTTTTT
once | TRBJ1-1 | - | TRBV7-2 | CASSLGGGSTEAFF | TGTGCCAGCAGCTTAGGCGGTGGGTCCACTGAAGCTTTCTTT
- | TRBJ2-7 | TRBD2 | TRBV18 | CASSPSGRQSYEQYF | TGTGCCAGCTCACCGAGCGGGAGGCAATCCTACGAGCAGTACTTC
- | TRBJ2-3 | TRBD1 | TRBV7-2 | CASSSRQGISDTQYF | TGTGCCAGCAGCTCTCGACAGGGCATTTCAGATACGCAGTATTTT
- | TRBJ1-2 | - | TRBV9 | CASSAGTRGYTF | TGTGCCAGCAGCGCCGGCACGCGGGGCTACACCTTC
- | TRBJ1-2 | TRBD1 | TRBV19 | CASSTDRGIYGYTF | TGTGCCAGTAGTACGGACAGGGGTATCTATGGCTACACCTTC
once | TRBJ2-1 | TRBD2 | TRBV11-2 | CASSLGGGAHNEQFF | TGTGCCAGCAGCTTAGGCGGGGGGGCCCACAATGAGCAGTTCTTC
few | TRBJ1-2 | - | TRBV6-5 | CASFQNYGYTF | TGTGCCAGCTTTCAAAACTATGGCTACACCTTC
- | TRBJ1-1 | - | TRBV18 | CASFQGGTEAFF | TGTGCCAGCTTCCAAGGAGGGACTGAAGCTTTCTTT
- | TRBJ1-6 | TRBD1 | TRBV2 | CASSEGQGGSPLHF | TGTGCCAGCAGTGAGGGACAGGGAGGATCACCCCTCCACTTT
- | TRBJ1-5 | - | TRBV19 | CASGIGQGNQPQHF | TGTGCCAGTGGCATTGGGCAAGGCAATCAGCCCCAGCATTTT
- | TRBJ1-5 | TRBD1 | TRBV7-2 | CASSLAAGTGNQPQHF | TGTGCCAGCAGCTTAGCTGCCGGGACAGGGAATCAGCCCCAGCATTTT
- | TRBJ1-5 | TRBD1 | TRBV30 | CAWSVSTGTGAGQPQHF | TGTGCCTGGAGTGTATCGACCGGGACAGGGGCGGGTCAGCCCCAGCATTTT
- | TRBJ2-5 | - | TRBV5-1 | CASSLEGRGETQYF | TGCGCCAGCAGCTTGGAGGGGCGAGGAGAGACCCAGTACTTC
- | TRBJ2-2 | - | TRBV3-1/TRBV3-2 | CASSQRTPGGELFF | TGTGCCAGCAGCCAGAGGACACCCGGGGGGGAGCTGTTTTTT
- | TRBJ1-1 | - | TRBV27 | CASSLGQNTEAFF | TGTGCCAGCAGTTTAGGGCAGAACACTGAAGCTTTCTTT
- | TRBJ1-1 | - | TRBV13 | CASSPPGRRRTEAFF | TGTGCCAGCAGCCCCCCCGGGAGGAGAAGGACTGAAGCTTTCTTT
- | TRBJ1-1 | - | TRBV25-1 | CASSQQGNTEAFF | TGTGCCAGCAGTCAGCAGGGGAACACTGAAGCTTTCTTT
- | TRBJ2-1 | - | TRBV11-3 | CASSLRGSYNEQFF | TGTGCCAGCAGCTTAAGGGGGTCCTACAATGAGCAGTTCTTC
few | TRBJ1-5 | TRBD1 | TRBV27 | CASSFGTGAQPQHF | TGTGCCAGCAGTTTCGGGACAGGGGCTCAGCCCCAGCATTTT
- | TRBJ2-7 | - | TRBV6-5 | CASSYSISGTYEQYF | TGTGCCAGCAGTTACTCGATTTCGGGAACCTACGAGCAGTACTTC
- | TRBJ1-1 | - | TRBV3-1/TRBV3-2 | CASSQARRGGTEAFF | TGTGCCAGCAGCCAAGCCCGCAGGGGTGGCACTGAAGCTTTCTTT